These T cell receptor beta chains were read from a single sample in a study of beta chain features in type 1 diabetes. The assay was immunoSEQ multiplex PCR, and TCRdb's table has in-frame clones only and misses some. Here the sample spans around 320,000 clones, 14% being singletons. The material sequenced was central memory CD4+ T cells from blood. The receptors come from a man aged 30 to 39 in good health. The conserved cysteine and the conserved F or W are not part of the CDR3 here.

>TRBV7-8
ASSLRWRSTNQPQH
>TRBV6-5
ASSPLRGIQY
>TRBV25-1
ASWEPGVTGELF
>TRBV19
ASSPQGRGNQPQH
>TRBV6-1
ASRFDSNYNSPLH
>TRBV11-3
ASSPYTGELF
>TRBV27
ASSTTSRGEQY
>TRBV7-2
ASSSGQGYTGELF
>TRBV5-6
ASSGTSLKETQY
>TRBV7-2
ASSPARTGELF
>TRBV19
ASSIVGLRYNEQF
>TRBV4-1
ASSPPDSDQETQY
>TRBV11-2
ASSPIASTDTQY
>TRBV30
ACPMGGTQY
>TRBV4-1
ASSRTRNTGELF
>TRBV19
ASSKGLAGGPAGELF
>TRBV4-3
ASSQNSREKLF
>TRBV27
ASSPDRGAHNEQF
>TRBV19
ASTSQGKSSYNEQF
>TRBV5-5
ASSLKGVSSPLH